What follows are 17 T cell receptor beta chains derived from one specimen sequenced in a study of CD8 T cells in ankylosing spondylitis. TCRdb reprocessed the 5' RACE reads with MiXCR, giving one entry per CDR3 protein. The table has 250,000 to 400,000 distinct CDR3 sequences, roughly 11% seen once. Specimen: blood, either unsorted or a sorted T cell fraction (not recorded which). The receptors shown here come from a female donor with ankylosing spondylitis or in good health (not recorded which).

This clonotype has ten or more counts. This chain uses TRBV5-1 with TRBJ1-2; 7 bases fit TRBD1. Unmatched junction bases numbered 6, after V lost 4 bases and J lost 3 bases. This CDR3 region has 14 residues. The germline CDR1 and CDR2 sequences are SGHRS and YFSETQ. Here the CDR3 DNA reads TGCGCCAGCAGCGGGGACAGCGGATACTATGGCTACACCTTC. This translates into CASSGDSGYYGYTF.

This clonotype was counted many times. The chain joins TRBV7-2 to TRBJ2-3, with a weak D call TRBD2 (6 bases). There are 16 residues in the CDR3. Trimming removed 1 base at V and 2 bases at J, with 13 bases between. CDR1 and CDR2 from the germline V gene are SGHTA and FQGNSA. CDR3 sequence (DNA): TGTGCCAGCAGCTTAGTCGGGGGACTCACCACAGATACGCAGTATTTT. Amino acid sequence: CASSLVGGLTTDTQYF.

Ten or more counts support this clonotype. The chain recombines TRBV12-3 or TRBV12-4 with TRBJ2-7; D is undetermined. This CDR3 region has 15 residues. V lost 3 bases, J lost 1 base, and 13 bases lay in between. The CDR3 DNA sequence: TGTGCCAGCAGTTTGCCCAACGACGGGTCCTACGAGCAGTACTTC. It yields the protein CASSLPNDGSYEQYF.

This clonotype was detected a few times. This chain joins TRBV18 and TRBJ2-1; the match to TRBD1 covers 9 bases. The CDR3 extends over 14 amino acids. Per germline, CDR1 KGHSH and CDR2 LQKENI. V lost 6 bases and J lost 7; bases outside the gene matches: 7. The CDR3 region has the DNA TGTGCCAGCTCGGCCGGGACAGGGTTGAATGAGCAGTTCTTC. Its translation: CASSAGTGLNEQFF. The variable domain in full, with the rest retrieved from reference TRBV18 and TRBJ2-1, is NAGVMQNPRHLVRRRGQEARLRCSPMKGHSHVYWYRQLPEEGLKFMVYLQKENIIDESGMPKERFSAEFPKEGPSILRIQQVVRGDSAAYFCASSAGTGLNEQFFGPGTRLTVL.

This clonotype has a count of ten or more. This rearrangement joins TRBV5-1 to TRBJ2-5; D is tentatively TRBD1 or TRBD2 (5 bases each). Germline values: CDR1 SGHRS, CDR2 YFSETQ. The germline V and J ends were trimmed by 4 bases and 2 bases, with 15 bases remaining between them. This CDR3 has 15 residues. The CDR3, as DNA: TGCGCCAGCAGCAGCCGGGACGCACCTCAAGAGACCCAGTACTTC. It is translated as CASSSRDAPQETQYF. Full variable domain (rest looked up from reference TRBV5-1 and TRBJ2-5): KAGVTQTPRYLIKTRGQQVTLSCSPISGHRSVSWYQQTPGQGLQFLFEYFSETQRNKGNFPGRFSGRQFSNSRSEMNVSTLELGDSALYLCASSSRDAPQETQYFGPGTRLLVL.

This clonotype appeared a few times. This rearrangement joins TRBV20-1 to TRBJ1-1; D perhaps matches TRBD1 (6 bases). This CDR3 comprises 13 residues. The V gene's germline CDR1 is DFQATT and CDR2 SNEGSKA (reference sequence). V was clipped by 6 bases and J by 6 bases, with 17 bases between them. CDR3 nucleotide sequence: TGCAGTGCGGGGGCGGACAAGACCCCTGAAGCTTTCTTT. Translating gives CSAGADKTPEAFF.

This clonotype was counted ten times or more. This chain connects TRBV12-3 or TRBV12-4 to TRBJ1-3; possibly TRBD1 for D (6 bases). V dropped 3 bases and J dropped 1 base, with 7 bases sitting between them. CDR3 length: 14 amino acids. The CDR3 DNA reads TGTGCCAGCAGTTTTGGGACATCTGGAAACACCATATATTTT. Its protein product is CASSFGTSGNTIYF.

This clonotype was observed at least ten times. The chain has TRBV20-1 and TRBJ2-2, with 8 bases identical to TRBD1. The V gene's germline CDR1 is DFQATT and CDR2 SNEGSKA (reference sequence). This CDR3 comprises 15 residues. The ends lost 5 bases at V and 6 bases at J; junction bases unmatched: 11. The CDR3 DNA reads TGCAGTGCTCTCCATGCCGGACAGGGTTCCGGGGAGCTGTTTTTT. Amino acid sequence: CSALHAGQGSGELFF.

This sequence joins TRBV28 and TRBJ2-1; D is tentatively TRBD1 or TRBD2 (5 bases each). V was pared by 2 bases and J by 7 bases, with 15 bases between. The CDR3 sequence is 15 residues long. Germline lookup yields CDR1 MDHEN and CDR2 SYDVKM. As DNA, the CDR3 is TGTGCCAGCAGTTTACCGGACAAGCGGTGGAATGAGCAGTTCTTC. It is translated as CASSLPDKRWNEQFF.

The CDR3 sequence is CSARGGPVQPQHF. The CDR3 bases are TGCAGTGCTAGAGGGGGCCCGGTTCAGCCCCAGCATTTT. This sequence joins TRBV20-1 and TRBJ1-5; TRBD1 is a possible D gene (5 bases). Germline V lookup: CDR1 DFQATT, CDR2 SNEGSKA (reference sequence). This CDR3 contains 13 residues. V gave up 1 base and J gave up 6 bases, with 10 bases separating them.

V gene TRBV5-1 combines with J gene TRBJ2-5; 7 bases fit TRBD1. Losses at the gene ends were 4 bases for V and 2 bases for J; bases not matched to a gene: 8. Germline V lookup: CDR1 SGHRS, CDR2 YFSETQ. The CDR3 has 15 residues. CDR3 in amino acids: CASSTGQAAQETQYF. CDR3 DNA sequence: TGCGCCAGCAGCACTGGACAGGCAGCACAAGAGACCCAGTACTTC.

This clonotype was recorded at least ten times. As DNA, the CDR3 is TGTGCCAGCAGCCACGGACAGTCCTACGAGCAGTACTTC. Translating gives CASSHGQSYEQYF. The J gene is TRBJ2-7, the V gene TRBV7-9, with D maybe TRBD1 (6 bases). Germline values: CDR1 SEHNR, CDR2 FQNEAQ (reference sequence). V gave up 5 bases and J gave up 1 base, with 9 bases separating them. The CDR3 has 13 residues.

This clonotype came up many times. This chain uses TRBV18 with TRBJ2-7; 7 nucleotides agree with TRBD1. The V segment lost 4 bases and the J segment 2 bases; nucleotides outside the gene matches: 2. The CDR3 loop spans 13 amino acids. Germline V lookup: CDR1 KGHSH, CDR2 LQKENI. CDR3 nucleotide sequence: TGTGCCAGCTCACAGGGACAGACCTACGAGCAGTACTTC. Amino acid sequence: CASSQGQTYEQYF.

A few counts support this clonotype. This chain uses TRBV4-2 with TRBJ2-5; 12 nucleotides agree with TRBD2. J was trimmed by 5 bases and V by 1 base; bases with no gene match: 5. The CDR3 contains 16 residues. Germline CDR1 reads LGHNA; CDR2 reads YNFKEQ. The CDR3 here is CASSQGDTSGRETQYF. In nucleotides, the CDR3 is TGTGCCAGCAGCCAAGGCGATACTAGCGGGAGGGAGACCCAGTACTTC.

CDR3 DNA: TGTGCCAGCAGCAGCAGAACACAGGGTTTCTATAATTCACCCCTCCACTTT. Its translation is CASSSRTQGFYNSPLHF. J is TRBJ1-6 and V is TRBV7-9; weak D call: TRBD1 (6 bases). Germline CDR1 reads SEHNR; CDR2 reads FQNEAQ (reference sequence). The CDR3 contains 17 residues. The V end was cut by 5 bases, the J end by 3 bases, with 17 bases between. Complete variable domain (other parts from reference TRBV7-9 and TRBJ1-6): DTGVSQNPRHKITKRGQNVTFRCDPISEHNRLYWYRQTLGQGPEFLTYFQNEAQLEKSRLLSDRFSAERPKGSFSTLEIQRTEQGDSAMYLCASSSRTQGFYNSPLHFGNGTRLTVT.

The chain is built from TRBV11-2 and TRBJ2-6, with a possible D match to TRBD2 (5 bases). Germline CDR1 reads SGHAT; CDR2 reads FQNNGV. CDR3 length: 19 amino acids. V was pared by 1 base and J by 2 bases, with 18 bases between. Here the CDR3 reads CASSLGGNRGVTGANVLTF. CDR3 sequence (DNA): TGTGCCAGCAGCTTAGGAGGAAATCGGGGAGTAACTGGGGCCAACGTCCTGACTTTC. Full variable domain (remainder filled in from reference TRBV11-2 and TRBJ2-6): EAGVAQSPRYKIIEKRQSVAFWCNPISGHATLYWYQQILGQGPKLLIQFQNNGVVDDSQLPKDRFSAERLKGVDSTLKIQPAKLEDSAVYLCASSLGGNRGVTGANVLTFGAGSRLTVL.

This clonotype was seen at least ten times. The V gene is TRBV29-1, the J gene TRBJ1-5, with D perhaps matching TRBD1 (5 bases). Trimming pared 6 bases from V and 5 bases from J, leaving 14 bases between. Germline V gives CDR1 SQVTM, CDR2 ANQGSEA. The CDR3 runs to 13 residues. The CDR3 bases are TGCAGCGTCGACCAGGGCGTCGATCAGCCCCAGCATTTT. Its protein product is CSVDQGVDQPQHF.